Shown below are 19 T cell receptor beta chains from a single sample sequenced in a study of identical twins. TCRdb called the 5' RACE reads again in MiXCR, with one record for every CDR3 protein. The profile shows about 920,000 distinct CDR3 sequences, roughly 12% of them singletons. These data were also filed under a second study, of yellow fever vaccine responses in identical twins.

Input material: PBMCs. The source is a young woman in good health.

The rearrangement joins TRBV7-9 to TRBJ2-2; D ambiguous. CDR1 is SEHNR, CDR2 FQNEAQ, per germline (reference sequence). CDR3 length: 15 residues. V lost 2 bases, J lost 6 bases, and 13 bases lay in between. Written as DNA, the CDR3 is TGTGCCAGCAGCTTAACCAGGCTGGGGTCCGGGGAGCTGTTTTTT. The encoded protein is CASSLTRLGSGELFF.

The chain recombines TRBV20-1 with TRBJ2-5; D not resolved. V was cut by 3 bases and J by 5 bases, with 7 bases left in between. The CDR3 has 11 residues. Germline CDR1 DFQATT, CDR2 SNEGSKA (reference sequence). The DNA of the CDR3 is TGCAGTGCTAGTAATGGGGAGACCCAGTACTTC. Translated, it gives CSASNGETQYF.

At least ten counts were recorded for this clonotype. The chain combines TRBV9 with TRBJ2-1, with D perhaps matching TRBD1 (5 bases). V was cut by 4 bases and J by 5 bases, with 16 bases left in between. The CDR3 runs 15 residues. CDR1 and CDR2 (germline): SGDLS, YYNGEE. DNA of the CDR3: TGTGCCAGCAGCCCCCTGGGGCAGTGGGACAATGAGCAGTTCTTC. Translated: CASSPLGQWDNEQFF.

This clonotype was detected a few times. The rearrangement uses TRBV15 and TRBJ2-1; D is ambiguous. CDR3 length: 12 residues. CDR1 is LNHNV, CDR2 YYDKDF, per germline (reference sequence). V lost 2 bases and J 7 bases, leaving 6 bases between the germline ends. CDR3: CATSRNGNEQFF. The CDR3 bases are TGTGCCACCAGCAGAAACGGGAATGAGCAGTTCTTC.

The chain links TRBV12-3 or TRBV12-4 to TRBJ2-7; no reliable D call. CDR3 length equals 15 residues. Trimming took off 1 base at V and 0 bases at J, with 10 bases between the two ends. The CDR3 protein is CASSLDFQSSYEQYF. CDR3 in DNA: TGTGCCAGCAGTTTAGACTTCCAAAGCTCCTACGAGCAGTACTTC.

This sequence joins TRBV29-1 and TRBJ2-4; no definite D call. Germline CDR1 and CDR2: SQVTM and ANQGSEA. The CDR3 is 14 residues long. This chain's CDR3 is CHWNTGTVKNIQYF. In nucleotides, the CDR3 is TGCCATTGGAATACGGGTACTGTCAAAAACATTCAGTACTTC.

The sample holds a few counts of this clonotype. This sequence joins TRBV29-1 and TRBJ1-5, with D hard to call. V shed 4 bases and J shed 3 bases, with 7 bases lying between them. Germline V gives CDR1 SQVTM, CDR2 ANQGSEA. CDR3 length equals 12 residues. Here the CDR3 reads CSVGSLNQPQHF. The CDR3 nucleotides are TGCAGCGTTGGGAGCCTCAATCAGCCCCAGCATTTT. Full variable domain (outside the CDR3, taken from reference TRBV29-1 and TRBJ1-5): SAVISQKPSRDICQRGTSLTIQCQVDSQVTMMFWYRQQPGQSLTLIATANQGSEATYESGFVIDKFPISRPNLTFSTLTVSNMSPEDSSIYLCSVGSLNQPQHFGDGTRLSIL.

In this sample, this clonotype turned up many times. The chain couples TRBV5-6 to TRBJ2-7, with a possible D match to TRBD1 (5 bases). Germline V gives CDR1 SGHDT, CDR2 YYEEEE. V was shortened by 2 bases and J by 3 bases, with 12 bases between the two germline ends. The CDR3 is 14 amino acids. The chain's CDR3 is CASSFGPRVYEQYV. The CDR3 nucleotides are TGTGCCAGCAGCTTTGGGCCCAGGGTCTACGAGCAGTACGTC.

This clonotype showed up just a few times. CDR3 sequence (DNA): TGTGCCAGCAGCCCTGGAAAGACAGGGGTAGCAGATACGCAGTATTTT. Translation: CASSPGKTGVADTQYF. The chain recombines TRBV12-3 or TRBV12-4 with TRBJ2-3; 8 bases align to TRBD1. CDR3 length equals 16 residues. V trimming: 6 bases; J trimming: 4 bases; junction bases outside the gene matches: 12.

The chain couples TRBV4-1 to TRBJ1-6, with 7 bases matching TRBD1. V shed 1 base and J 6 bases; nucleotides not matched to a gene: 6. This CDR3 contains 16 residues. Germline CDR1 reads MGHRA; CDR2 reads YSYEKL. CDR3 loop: CASSQVRGQTNSPLHF. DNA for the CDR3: TGCGCCAGCAGCCAAGTTAGGGGACAGACTAATTCACCCCTCCACTTT.

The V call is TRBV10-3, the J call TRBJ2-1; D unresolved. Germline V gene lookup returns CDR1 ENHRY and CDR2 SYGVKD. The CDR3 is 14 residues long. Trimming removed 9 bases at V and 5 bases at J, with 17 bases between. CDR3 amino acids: CAISNREPNNEQFF. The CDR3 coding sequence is TGTGCCATTAGTAATAGAGAACCAAACAATGAGCAGTTCTTC.

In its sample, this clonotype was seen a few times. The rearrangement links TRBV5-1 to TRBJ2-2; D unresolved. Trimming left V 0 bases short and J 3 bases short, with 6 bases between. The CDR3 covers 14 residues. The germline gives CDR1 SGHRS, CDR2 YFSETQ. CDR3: CASSLDYHTGELFF. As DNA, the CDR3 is TGCGCCAGCAGCTTGGACTATCACACCGGGGAGCTGTTTTTT.

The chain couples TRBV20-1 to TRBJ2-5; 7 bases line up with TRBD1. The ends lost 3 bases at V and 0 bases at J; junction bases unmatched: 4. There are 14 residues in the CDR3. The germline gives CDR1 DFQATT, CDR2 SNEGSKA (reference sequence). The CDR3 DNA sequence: TGCAGTGCTAGCGGGACAGCGTACCAAGAGACCCAGTACTTC. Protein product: CSASGTAYQETQYF.

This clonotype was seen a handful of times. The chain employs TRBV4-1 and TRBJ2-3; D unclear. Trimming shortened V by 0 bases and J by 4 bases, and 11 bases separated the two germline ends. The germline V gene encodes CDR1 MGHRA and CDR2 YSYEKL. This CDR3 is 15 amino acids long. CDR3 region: CASSQDLAEADTQYF. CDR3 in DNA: TGCGCCAGCAGCCAAGATCTGGCAGAGGCAGATACGCAGTATTTT.

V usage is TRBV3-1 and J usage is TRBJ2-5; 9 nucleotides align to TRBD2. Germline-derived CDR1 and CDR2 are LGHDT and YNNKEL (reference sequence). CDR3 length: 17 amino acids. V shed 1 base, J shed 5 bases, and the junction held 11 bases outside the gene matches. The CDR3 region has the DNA TGTGCCAGCAGCCAAGGTTCCGCGGGAGGGCCTTTGGAGACCCAGTACTTC. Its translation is CASSQGSAGGPLETQYF.

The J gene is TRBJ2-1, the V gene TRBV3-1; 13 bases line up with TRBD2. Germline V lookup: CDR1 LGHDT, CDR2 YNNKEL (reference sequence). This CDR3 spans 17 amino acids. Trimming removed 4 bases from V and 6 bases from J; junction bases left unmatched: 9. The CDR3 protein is CASSPPTSGRVGNEQFF. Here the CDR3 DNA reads TGTGCCAGCAGCCCTCCAACTAGCGGGAGGGTTGGCAATGAGCAGTTCTTC.

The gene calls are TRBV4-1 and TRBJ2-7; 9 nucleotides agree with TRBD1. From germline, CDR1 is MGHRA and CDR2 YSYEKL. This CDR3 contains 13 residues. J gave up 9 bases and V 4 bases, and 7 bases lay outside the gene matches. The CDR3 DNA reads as TGCGCCAGCAGCCCCGGGACAGGGTTCGTGCAGTACTTC. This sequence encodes CASSPGTGFVQYF.

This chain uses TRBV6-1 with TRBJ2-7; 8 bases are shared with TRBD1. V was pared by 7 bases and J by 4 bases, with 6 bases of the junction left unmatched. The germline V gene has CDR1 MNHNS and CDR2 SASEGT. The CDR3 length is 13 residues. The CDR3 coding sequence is TGTGCCAGCATCCGGACAGGGTCTTACGAGCAGTACGTC. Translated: CASIRTGSYEQYV.

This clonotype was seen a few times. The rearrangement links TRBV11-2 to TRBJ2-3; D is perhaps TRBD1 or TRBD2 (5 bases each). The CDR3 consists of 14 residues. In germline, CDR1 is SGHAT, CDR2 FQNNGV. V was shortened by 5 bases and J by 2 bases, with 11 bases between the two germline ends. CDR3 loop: CASSLRDLTDTQYF. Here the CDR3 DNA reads TGTGCCAGCAGCCTTAGGGACCTCACAGATACGCAGTATTTT.